Presented here are 32 T cell receptor beta chains from one specimen sequenced in a study of response to subunit inactivated influenza vaccine. Using its own MiXCR run on the RT-PCR reads, TCRdb lists one record per CDR3 protein. Among more than 450,000 distinct CDR3 sequences listed, 10% to 15% were seen once. Specimen: PBMCs from blood, collected on the day of vaccination. The origin of the receptors is a man aged 45 to 65 who received an inactivated influenza vaccine.

The chain carries TRBV12-3 or TRBV12-4 and TRBJ2-2, with 9 bases aligning to TRBD2. The CDR3 loop spans 16 amino acids. Trimming took 6 bases from V and 1 from J; bases not matched to a gene: 6. CDR3 amino acids: CASSSRLAVNTGELFF. Here the CDR3 DNA reads TGTGCCAGCAGCTCCCGACTAGCGGTGAACACCGGGGAGCTGTTTTTT.

V and J are TRBV7-9 and TRBJ2-1; 8 nucleotides match TRBD2. The CDR3 has 14 residues. Trimming took 2 bases from V and 6 from J; bases not matched to a gene: 3. Germline-derived CDR1 and CDR2 are SEHNR and FQNEAQ (reference sequence). CDR3 residues: CASSLSGSFNEQFF. The CDR3 nucleotides read TGTGCCAGCAGCTTAAGCGGGAGTTTCAATGAGCAGTTCTTC.

This clonotype was detected only a few times. The chain joins TRBV18 to TRBJ2-5; D gene unclear. This CDR3 is 14 amino acids long. Per germline, CDR1 KGHSH and CDR2 LQKENI. Trimming left V 0 bases short and J 2 bases short, with 7 bases between. The CDR3 DNA is TGTGCCAGCTCACCACCAACCCTACAAGAGACCCAGTACTTC. Protein product: CASSPPTLQETQYF.

The rearrangement joins TRBV25-1 to TRBJ2-2; TRBD1 aligns across 9 bases. V shed 5 bases, J shed 3 bases, and the junction held 4 bases outside the gene matches. In germline, CDR1 is MGHDK, CDR2 SYGVNS. CDR3 length: 15 residues. DNA of the CDR3: TGTGCCAGCAGTATGGGACAGGGTCACACCGGGGAGCTGTTTTTT. Translating gives CASSMGQGHTGELFF.

This chain links TRBV7-8 with TRBJ2-1; perhaps TRBD1 as D (6 bases). V was cut by 4 bases and J by 2 bases, with 15 bases left in between. Germline CDR1 reads SGHVS; CDR2 reads FQNEAQ. This CDR3 region has 16 residues. The CDR3 reads CASSSSGTNAYNEQFF. DNA of the CDR3: TGTGCCAGCAGCTCATCAGGGACAAACGCCTACAATGAGCAGTTCTTC.

This clonotype was found a few times. The chain combines TRBV7-8 with TRBJ2-1; 8 bases are shared with TRBD2. Germline CDR1 SGHVS, CDR2 FQNEAQ. The CDR3 totals 14 residues. V was clipped by 2 bases and J by 7 bases; unmatched bases: 4. This CDR3 reads CASSLRLAGNEQFF. DNA for the CDR3: TGTGCCAGCAGCTTACGGCTAGCGGGTAATGAGCAGTTCTTC.

The genes are TRBV4-1 and TRBJ2-3; 12 nucleotides match TRBD2. Germline loops: CDR1 MGHRA, CDR2 YSYEKL. This CDR3 region has 18 residues. V dropped 1 base and J dropped 0; count of bases not matched to a gene: 5. DNA for the CDR3: TGCGCCAGCAGCCAAGTCTGGACTAGCGGGGATAGCACAGATACGCAGTATTTT. Translating it yields CASSQVWTSGDSTDTQYF.

A few counts support this clonotype. The genes are TRBV4-3 and TRBJ2-3, with a possible D match to TRBD2 (6 bases). Germline V gene sequence: CDR1 LGHNA, CDR2 YSLEER. The CDR3 extends over 18 amino acids. V lost 1 base, J lost 0 bases, and 17 bases lay in between. CDR3 protein: CASSQGPGLMVSTDTQYF. CDR3 sequence (DNA): TGCGCCAGCAGCCAAGGACCGGGACTGATGGTTAGCACAGATACGCAGTATTTT.

This clonotype was found many times. The chain recombines TRBV7-2 with TRBJ2-1, with 8 bases lining up with TRBD1. In germline, CDR1 is SGHTA, CDR2 FQGNSA. The CDR3 runs to 15 residues. V lost 4 bases to trimming and J lost 6 bases; unmatched junction nucleotides: 8. CDR3 region: CASSYRTGWVNEQFF. In nucleotides, the CDR3 is TGTGCCAGCAGCTATAGGACAGGGTGGGTCAATGAGCAGTTCTTC.

Many counts were recorded for this clonotype. V usage is TRBV4-3 and J usage is TRBJ1-5, with a tentative D call TRBD1 (5 bases). V lost 4 bases, J lost 8 bases, and 18 bases lay in between. CDR3 length equals 15 residues. Germline-derived CDR1 and CDR2 are LGHNA and YSLEER. The CDR3 DNA reads as TGCGCCAGCAGCCCAGCTTCGGGGGTCAGGGAGCCCCAGCATTTT. This gives the protein CASSPASGVREPQHF.

The sample holds a few counts of this clonotype. CDR3: CASSPLGTVNQPQHF. The CDR3 DNA sequence: TGTGCCAGCAGCCCTCTTGGGACAGTCAATCAGCCCCAGCATTTT. V gene TRBV7-9 combines with J gene TRBJ1-5; TRBD1 matches 7 bases. The CDR3 sequence is 15 residues long. The J segment lost 3 bases and the V segment lost 5 bases, leaving 7 bases of the junction unmatched. In germline, CDR1 is SEHNR, CDR2 FQNEAQ (reference sequence).

This chain links TRBV7-9 with TRBJ2-2; D is tentatively TRBD1 or TRBD2 (5 bases each). The germline V and J ends were trimmed by 5 bases and 1 base, with 11 bases remaining between them. Germline V gene sequence: CDR1 SEHNR, CDR2 FQNEAQ (reference sequence). The CDR3 extends over 15 amino acids. CDR3 sequence (DNA): TGTGCCAGCAGCCCCATGGGGGAGAACACCGGGGAGCTGTTTTTT. Amino acid sequence: CASSPMGENTGELFF.

This chain connects TRBV25-1 to TRBJ1-2; unclear D gene. V lost 6 bases and J 4 bases, leaving 12 bases between the germline ends. This CDR3 comprises 13 residues. Germline values: CDR1 MGHDK, CDR2 SYGVNS. For the CDR3, the DNA is TGTGCCAGCAGATCTTCAGGTTTCTATGGCTACACCTTC. It is translated as CASRSSGFYGYTF.

This clonotype has a handful of counts. The rearrangement joins TRBV6-5 to TRBJ2-3; D possibly corresponds to TRBD2 (5 bases). Germline assignment: CDR1 MNHEY and CDR2 SVGAGI. Trimming took 4 bases from V and 5 from J, leaving 16 bases between them. The CDR3 runs 15 residues. CDR3 DNA: TGTGCCAGCAGTTCCGGACGGTGGAGGAGAGATACGCAGTATTTT. Its protein is CASSSGRWRRDTQYF.

This clonotype has more than one count but fewer than ten. The V gene is TRBV16, the J gene TRBJ1-1; D possibly corresponds to TRBD1 (5 bases). V lost 5 bases and J 6 bases, leaving 13 bases between the germline ends. CDR1 and CDR2 (germline): KGHSY, FQNENV. The CDR3 runs to 13 residues. The DNA for the CDR3 is TGTGCCAGCAGCTCCTATGGGGGGTCTGAAGCTTTCTTT. Translating gives CASSSYGGSEAFF. The full variable domain, in which reference TRBV16 and TRBJ1-1 provide the parts outside the CDR3, is GEEVAQTPKHLVRGEGQKAKLYCAPIKGHSYVFWYQQVLKNEFKFLISFQNENVFDETGMPKERFSAKCLPNSPCSLEIQATKLEDSAVYFCASSSYGGSEAFFGQGTRLTVV.

This clonotype appeared a few times. The chain has TRBV5-6 and TRBJ2-7; D is undetermined. There are 12 residues in the CDR3. The V gene's germline CDR1 is SGHDT and CDR2 YYEEEE. V was trimmed by 4 bases and J by 6 bases, leaving 11 bases between them. CDR3 region: CASSVGPIEQYF. The CDR3 DNA reads as TGTGCCAGCAGCGTTGGACCGATCGAGCAGTACTTC.

This clonotype was seen a few times. This chain connects TRBV20-1 to TRBJ2-7; D unresolved. CDR1 and CDR2 (germline): DFQATT, SNEGSKA (reference sequence). V was trimmed by 3 bases and J by 1 base, leaving 7 bases between them. CDR3 length: 12 amino acids. The CDR3 bases are TGCAGTGCTAGTGACACATCCTACGAGCAGTACTTC. Residues: CSASDTSYEQYF.

This clonotype has more than one count but fewer than ten. V is TRBV4-2 and J is TRBJ1-4; D not resolved. The CDR3 has 16 amino acids. Looked up from germline, CDR1 is LGHNA and CDR2 is YNFKEQ. Between the trimmed V and J ends, which lost 0 bases and 7 bases, there was a span of 15 bases. The CDR3 sequence: CASSQDRRLEGEKLFF. CDR3 nucleotide sequence: TGTGCCAGCAGCCAAGATCGACGGTTGGAGGGTGAAAAACTGTTTTTT.

At least ten counts were recorded for this clonotype. The chain joins TRBV29-1 to TRBJ2-2; unclear D gene. Germline V gives CDR1 SQVTM, CDR2 ANQGSEA. The CDR3 runs to 11 residues. V lost 6 bases to trimming and J lost 5 bases, with 7 bases between them. The CDR3 sequence: CSVGGTGELFF. Written as DNA, the CDR3 is TGCAGCGTGGGTGGAACCGGGGAGCTGTTTTTT.

This clonotype came up a few times. The chain links TRBV9 to TRBJ2-7, with D unclear. Germline V CDR1 and CDR2: SGDLS, YYNGEE. Trimming removed 4 bases from V and 5 bases from J, with 10 bases in between. The CDR3 extends over 12 amino acids. DNA for the CDR3: TGTGCCAGCAGCCCCTCCGAAGACGAGCAGTACTTC. It specifies CASSPSEDEQYF.

This clonotype has just a few counts. V usage is TRBV9 and J usage is TRBJ1-6, with 8 positions matching TRBD1. CDR1 is SGDLS and CDR2 is YYNGEE in the germline V gene. V lost 2 bases to trimming and J lost 7 bases; unmatched junction nucleotides: 2. The CDR3 is made up of 14 amino acids. CDR3 sequence reads: CASSVTGGNSPLHF. CDR3 coding DNA: TGTGCCAGCAGCGTTACAGGGGGAAATTCACCCCTCCACTTT.

CDR3: CASSPEWREPFNEQFF. The CDR3 DNA sequence: TGTGCCAGCAGCCCAGAGTGGCGGGAGCCCTTCAATGAGCAGTTCTTC. The rearrangement joins TRBV3-1 to TRBJ2-1; 7 nucleotides agree with TRBD2. This CDR3 has 16 residues. V dropped 4 bases and J dropped 6; count of bases not matched to a gene: 12. Germline V CDR1 and CDR2: LGHDT, YNNKEL (reference sequence).

The chain's CDR3 is CASSWGVGGLASYEQYF. CDR3 nucleotides: TGTGCCAGCAGCTGGGGCGTCGGGGGACTCGCCTCCTACGAGCAGTACTTC. The rearrangement joins TRBV7-9 to TRBJ2-7; TRBD2 might be the D (6 bases). Trimming stripped 4 bases from V and 0 bases from J, with 19 bases between. The CDR3 has 17 residues. Germline CDR1 SEHNR, CDR2 FQNEAQ (reference sequence). The entire variable domain, with the rest obtained from reference TRBV7-9 and TRBJ2-7, is as follows: DTGVSQNPRHKITKRGQNVTFRCDPISEHNRLYWYRQTLGQGPEFLTYFQNEAQLEKSRLLSDRFSAERPKGSFSTLEIQRTEQGDSAMYLCASSWGVGGLASYEQYFGPGTRLTVT.

V is TRBV5-1 and J is TRBJ1-4; D may be TRBD1 (5 bases). With 3 bases removed from V and 8 bases from J, the gap between germline ends came to 11 bases. The CDR3 covers 13 residues. Germline loops: CDR1 SGHRS, CDR2 YFSETQ. This CDR3 reads CASSYGTAEKLFF. The CDR3 nucleotides are TGCGCCAGCAGCTATGGGACGGCCGAAAAACTGTTTTTT.

In this sample, this clonotype turned up a few times. The chain combines TRBV4-2 with TRBJ1-2; 9 bases fit TRBD1. CDR1 LGHNA and CDR2 YNFKEQ come from the germline V gene. Trimming took 1 base from V and 6 from J; bases not matched to a gene: 6. This CDR3 region has 15 residues. The CDR3 bases are TGTGCCAGCAGCCAAGCTGGGACAGGGTCCGATGGCTACACCTTC. This encodes CASSQAGTGSDGYTF.

The chain employs TRBV20-1 and TRBJ2-2, with 13 bases that match TRBD2. J gave up 6 bases and V 6 bases, and 7 bases lay outside the gene matches. The CDR3 length is 15 residues. Looked up from germline, CDR1 is DFQATT and CDR2 is SNEGSKA (reference sequence). The DNA for the CDR3 is TGCAGTGCCCCATCGACTAGCGGGGGGTCCGGGGAGCTGTTTTTT. Protein: CSAPSTSGGSGELFF.

This clonotype was seen a handful of times. The chain is built from TRBV5-1 and TRBJ2-7, with TRBD1 matching 8 bases. This CDR3 region has 14 residues. V shed 4 bases and J 2 bases; nucleotides not matched to a gene: 5. Germline V lookup: CDR1 SGHRS, CDR2 YFSETQ. As DNA, the CDR3 is TGCGCCAGCAGCGTGGGGACAGGTACCTACGAGCAGTACTTC. Translated, it gives CASSVGTGTYEQYF.

A few counts support this clonotype. This chain links TRBV12-3 or TRBV12-4 with TRBJ2-3; TRBD2 matches 8 bases. CDR3 length: 15 residues. The trim removed 7 bases at V and 0 bases at J, leaving 6 bases unmatched. Here the CDR3 DNA reads TGTGCCAGCAAAAAAGGACTAGCTAGCACAGATACGCAGTATTTT. This codes for CASKKGLASTDTQYF.

The CDR3 DNA reads as TGTGCCAGCAGACGCCTGGGACGGACCTCTGGGGCCAACGTCCTGACTTTC. Translation: CASRRLGRTSGANVLTF. V is TRBV6-2 or TRBV6-3 and J is TRBJ2-6; D may match TRBD1 or TRBD2 (5 bases each). The CDR3 totals 17 residues. Trimming pared 6 bases from V and 0 bases from J, leaving 15 bases between. The germline V gene encodes CDR1 MNHEY and CDR2 SVGEGT.

This clonotype was detected many times. The rearrangement uses TRBV7-6 and TRBJ2-7; D call uncertain. This CDR3 spans 17 amino acids. In germline, CDR1 is SGHVS, CDR2 FNYEAQ. The V end lost 2 bases, the J end lost 4 bases, and 21 bases lay between the germline ends. CDR3 DNA sequence: TGTGCCAGCAGCTTATCGACAAGTCCCACAAAACCATACGAGCAGTACTTC. As protein: CASSLSTSPTKPYEQYF.

The J gene is TRBJ2-3, the V gene TRBV10-3; 7 bases line up with TRBD2. V lost 0 bases, J lost 6 bases, and 6 bases stayed unmatched. The CDR3 runs 15 residues. CDR1 and CDR2 from the germline V gene are ENHRY and SYGVKD. This CDR3 reads CAISESGLAVDTQYF. The CDR3 nucleotides are TGTGCCATCAGTGAGTCCGGGCTAGCGGTGGATACGCAGTATTTT.

This clonotype came up many times. The chain couples TRBV3-1 to TRBJ1-2, with a possible D match to TRBD1 (5 bases). Germline V gives CDR1 LGHDT, CDR2 YNNKEL (reference sequence). Between the trimmed V and J ends, which lost 1 base and 0 bases, there was a span of 18 bases. The CDR3 extends over 18 amino acids. The CDR3 DNA is TGTGCCAGCAGCCAAGCCCGAGGGGCGGGGTCAACTAACTATGGCTACACCTTC. This codes for CASSQARGAGSTNYGYTF.